The 9 T cell receptor beta chains below were found in one sample sequenced in a study of T cells after yellow fever vaccination. TCRdb independently ran MiXCR on the 5' RACE reads; one entry per CDR3 protein. Among about 300,000 distinct CDR3 sequences listed, under 9% were seen once. The sequences come from CD4+ T cells sorted from PBMCs, collected 5 days after the yellow fever booster vaccination. All receptors derive from a man aged 18 to 35 who received the YFV17D yellow fever vaccine.

This clonotype was seen many times. V gene TRBV7-2 combines with J gene TRBJ2-2; D might be TRBD1 or TRBD2, each matching 6 bases. The CDR3 consists of 15 residues. With 2 bases removed from V and 5 bases from J, the gap between germline ends came to 12 bases. Germline loops: CDR1 SGHTA, CDR2 FQGNSA. CDR3 nucleotide sequence: TGTGCCAGCAGCTTATTCCAAGGGGGGACCGGGGAGCTGTTTTTT. It encodes CASSLFQGGTGELFF.

The genes are TRBV3-1 and TRBJ1-1; maybe TRBD1 (5 bases). Germline V lookup: CDR1 LGHDT, CDR2 YNNKEL (reference sequence). The CDR3 runs to 15 residues. Trimming removed 4 bases at V and 1 base at J, with 13 bases between. CDR3 sequence: CASSPLLGANTEAFF. CDR3 bases: TGTGCCAGCAGCCCCCTCCTAGGGGCGAACACTGAAGCTTTCTTT.

CDR3 protein: CASSLGGTAYNEQFF. The CDR3 nucleotides are TGTGCCAGCAGCTTAGGAGGGACAGCCTACAATGAGCAGTTCTTC. The rearrangement joins TRBV7-3 to TRBJ2-1, with a weak D call TRBD1 (7 bases). This CDR3 contains 15 residues. The germline CDR1 and CDR2 sequences are SGHTA and FQGTGA. Trimming removed 2 bases at V and 2 bases at J, with 10 bases between.

The genes are TRBV6-1 and TRBJ2-3; D not certain. The germline gives CDR1 MNHNS, CDR2 SASEGT. The CDR3 consists of 14 residues. With 0 bases removed from V and 0 bases from J, the gap between germline ends came to 4 bases. CDR3 nucleotide sequence: TGTGCCAGCAGTGAAGCCCTTAGCACAGATACGCAGTATTTT. This codes for CASSEALSTDTQYF.

This clonotype was detected only a few times. The chain combines TRBV7-2 with TRBJ2-7; 9 bases match TRBD2. This CDR3 has 17 residues. Germline values: CDR1 SGHTA, CDR2 FQGNSA. V was pared by 1 base and J by 3 bases, with 10 bases of the junction left unmatched. The CDR3 protein is CASSLDPGGSGGYEQYF. The CDR3 DNA follows: TGTGCCAGCAGCTTAGACCCGGGGGGTAGCGGGGGCTACGAGCAGTACTTC.

V usage is TRBV12-3 or TRBV12-4 and J usage is TRBJ1-5, with 8 bases matching TRBD1. V shed 3 bases, J shed 3 bases, and the junction held 4 bases outside the gene matches. This CDR3 has 15 amino acids. CDR3 residues: CASSLSGGLNQPQHF. As DNA, the CDR3 is TGTGCCAGCAGTTTGTCAGGGGGCCTCAATCAGCCCCAGCATTTT.

J is TRBJ2-7 and V is TRBV23-1, with unresolved D. TRBV23-1 is labeled an ORF, and its function is uncertain. The CDR3 contains 12 residues. V dropped 3 bases and J dropped 7 bases, with 10 bases sitting between them. CDR3: CASSHGFEEQYF. The CDR3 DNA is TGCGCCAGCAGTCACGGGTTTGAAGAGCAGTACTTC.

This clonotype came up a few times. This chain uses TRBV18 with TRBJ2-7; D gene ambiguous. There are 14 residues in the CDR3. Trimming removed 3 bases from V and 0 bases from J, with 9 bases in between. Germline lookup yields CDR1 KGHSH and CDR2 LQKENI. The CDR3 bases are TGTGCCAGCTCACCTAGGATAGGCTCCTACGAGCAGTACGTC. Translated, it gives CASSPRIGSYEQYV.

This clonotype occurred a few times. The rearrangement joins TRBV7-2 to TRBJ1-5, with no clear D. Germline CDR1 and CDR2: SGHTA and FQGNSA. V lost 6 bases to trimming and J lost 0 bases, with 9 bases between them. This CDR3 region has 14 residues. DNA for the CDR3: TGTGCCAGCAGAACCAGCTATAGCAATCAGCCCCAGCATTTT. Its protein is CASRTSYSNQPQHF.